Shown below are 14 T cell receptor beta chains from a single sample sequenced in a study of blood T cell repertoires in COVID-19. Clones were sequenced by immunoSEQ multiplex PCR, and TCRdb holds only the in-frame ones, with some missing. Of approximately 240,000 clones listed, approximately 84% are singletons. The sample taken for sequencing was peripheral blood. The receptors were gathered from a man aged 50 to 59 who had recovered from COVID-19.

As concerns this clone: Other DNA sequences from this sample encode an identical CDR3 as well. The rearrangement links TRBV30 to TRBJ2-5, with 7 bases matching TRBD1. Germline V CDR1 and CDR2: GTSNPN, SVGIG (reference sequence). V shed 3 bases and J 1 base; nucleotides not matched to a gene: 2. The CDR3 covers 13 residues. The CDR3 sequence: CAWSRDSQETQYF. CDR3 nucleotide sequence: TGTGCCTGGAGCCGGGACAGCCAAGAGACCCAGTACTTC.

V is TRBV5-1 and J is TRBJ2-7; TRBD1 aligns across 10 bases. The CDR3 sequence is 15 residues long. The ends lost 0 bases at V and 4 bases at J; junction bases unmatched: 4. Germline V gene data show CDR1 as SGHRS and CDR2 as YFSETQ. In DNA form, the CDR3 reads TGCGCCAGCAGCTTGGGGGACAGGGGCGGTTACGAGCAGTACTTC. Its protein product is CASSLGDRGGYEQYF.

The J gene is TRBJ2-1, the V gene TRBV10-2, with D possibly TRBD2 on 6 matching bases. Germline V lookup: CDR1 WSHSY, CDR2 SAAADI. Trimming cost V 6 bases and J 2 bases, with 17 bases left between them. The CDR3 runs to 16 residues. As DNA, the CDR3 is TGCGCCAGCAGAGGGTATGGGACGGGGGCCTACAATGAGCAGTTCTTC. Translated, it gives CASRGYGTGAYNEQFF.

The CDR3, as DNA: TGTGCCAGCAGCGGACTAGCCCAAGAGACCCAGTACTTC. It codes for CASSGLAQETQYF. The genes are TRBV27 and TRBJ2-5, with 8 bases lining up with TRBD2. The length of the CDR3 is 13 residues. Germline-derived CDR1 and CDR2 are MNHEY and SMNVEV (reference sequence). V dropped 6 bases and J dropped 1; count of bases not matched to a gene: 1.

The V gene is TRBV2, the J gene TRBJ1-5; 8 nucleotides match TRBD1. There are 15 residues in the CDR3. Germline V lookup: CDR1 SNHLY, CDR2 FYNNEI. V trimming: 8 bases; J trimming: 0 bases; junction bases outside the gene matches: 6. The CDR3 sequence: CASGRTGFSNQPQHF. In DNA, the CDR3 is TGTGCCAGCGGCCGGACAGGGTTTAGCAATCAGCCCCAGCATTTT. The complete variable domain, with remaining parts taken from reference TRBV2 and TRBJ1-5, reads EPEVTQTPSHQVTQMGQEVILRCVPISNHLYFYWYRQILGQKVEFLVSFYNNEISEKSEIFDDQFSVERPDGSNFTLKIRSTKLEDSAMYFCASGRTGFSNQPQHFGDGTRLSIL.

This chain uses TRBV6-5 with TRBJ1-4; D is possibly TRBD1 (6 bases). Germline assignment: CDR1 MNHEY and CDR2 SVGAGI. The CDR3 spans 15 residues. V gave up 8 bases and J gave up 0 bases, with 13 bases separating them. CDR3 nucleotide sequence: TGTGCCAGCCTACCCAGGGGAGCAACTAATGAAAAACTGTTTTTT. Amino acids: CASLPRGATNEKLFF.

A remark on this clone: The sample contains more than one DNA sequence encoding this CDR3. The rearrangement links TRBV7-2 to TRBJ2-5; 8 bases are shared with TRBD2. Unmatched junction bases numbered 1, after V lost 0 bases and J lost 4 bases. Per the germline V gene, CDR1 is SGHTA and CDR2 is FQGNSA. The CDR3 sequence is 14 residues long. In DNA form, the CDR3 reads TGTGCCAGCAGCTTAGCCGCGGGGGGAGAGACCCAGTACTTC. The encoded protein is CASSLAAGGETQYF.

The chain is built from TRBV28 and TRBJ2-7, with 10 nucleotides matching TRBD1. Losses at the gene ends were 3 bases for V and 3 bases for J; bases not matched to a gene: 11. This CDR3 contains 17 residues. From germline, CDR1 is MDHEN and CDR2 SYDVKM. In nucleotides, the CDR3 is TGTGCCAGCAGTTTCTTGGGAGGACAGGGGGTTTACTACGAGCAGTACTTC. As protein: CASSFLGGQGVYYEQYF.

This chain connects TRBV11-2 to TRBJ1-4; TRBD1 agrees at 9 bases. The V and J ends lost 5 bases and 3 bases, in that order; junction bases with no gene match: 10. CDR1 and CDR2 (germline): SGHAT, FQNNGV. There are 17 residues in the CDR3. CDR3 in amino acids: CASSHRTGVVSNEKLFF. The CDR3 bases are TGTGCCAGCAGCCACCGGACAGGGGTAGTATCTAATGAAAAACTGTTTTTT. The full variable domain, with the rest looked up from reference TRBV11-2 and TRBJ1-4, is EAGVAQSPRYKIIEKRQSVAFWCNPISGHATLYWYQQILGQGPKLLIQFQNNGVVDDSQLPKDRFSAERLKGVDSTLKIQPAKLEDSAVYLCASSHRTGVVSNEKLFFGSGTQLSVL.

The chain is built from TRBV24-1 and TRBJ2-1, with 11 bases that match TRBD2. The germline CDR1 and CDR2 sequences are KGHDR and SFDVKD. The CDR3 is made up of 14 amino acids. V shed 4 bases and J 9 bases; nucleotides not matched to a gene: 4. CDR3: CATSDRGTSGEQFF. In DNA, the CDR3 is TGTGCCACCAGTGACCGTGGGACTAGCGGTGAGCAGTTCTTC.

The V and J genes are TRBV6-1 and TRBJ2-7; the match to TRBD1 covers 7 bases. CDR1 and CDR2 (germline): MNHNS, SASEGT. This CDR3 is 14 amino acids long. Germline trimming cut 5 bases from V and 2 bases from J; bases unmatched to any gene: 6. CDR3 region: CASSQRTGPYEQYF. The CDR3 nucleotides are TGTGCCAGCAGTCAACGGACAGGACCCTACGAGCAGTACTTC.

The CDR3 here is CASSSAGTGGYGYTF. Written as DNA, the CDR3 is TGTGCCAGCAGTTCGGCCGGGACAGGGGGCTATGGCTACACCTTC. V gene TRBV28 combines with J gene TRBJ1-2; 11 bases line up with TRBD1. The germline V gene encodes CDR1 MDHEN and CDR2 SYDVKM. Trimming removed 4 bases from V and 4 bases from J; junction bases left unmatched: 5. This CDR3 region has 15 residues.

The rearrangement links TRBV3-1 (or the pseudogene TRBV3-2) to TRBJ2-3; D is unresolved. CDR3 size: 11 residues. Germline V lookup: CDR1 LGHDT, CDR2 YNNKEL (reference sequence). The ends were cut back, 1 base at V and 9 bases at J, with 5 bases in the middle. The CDR3 reads CASSQAGTQYF. The CDR3 nucleotides read TGTGCCAGCAGCCAAGCCGGGACGCAGTATTTT.

V usage is TRBV6-2 or TRBV6-3 and J usage is TRBJ2-5, with 7 bases matching TRBD2. J lost 2 bases, V lost 2 bases, and 5 bases had no gene match. CDR1 and CDR2 (germline): MNHEY, SVGEGT. The CDR3 length is 15 residues. The CDR3 reads CASSYTGTTQETQYF. CDR3 nucleotide sequence: TGTGCCAGCAGTTACACGGGGACTACACAAGAGACCCAGTACTTC.